This T cell receptor beta chain comes out of a study of cytomegalovirus exposure and HLA in healthy donors. Points from the study as a whole: Published work reported that the classifier diagnosed cytomegalovirus status with high specificity and sensitivity.

The assay was immunoSEQ multiplex PCR, and TCRdb's table has in-frame clones only and misses some. The sample has about 110,000 clones, 70% to 90% seen once; the top ten hold around 3%. V shed 2 bases and J shed 4 bases, with 5 bases lying between them. Germline V gene data show CDR1 as MNHEY and CDR2 as SMNVEV (reference sequence). The CDR3 length is 12 residues. In regard to this clone: Its target is unknown.

The chain joins TRBV27 to TRBJ1-1; tentative D call: TRBD1 (5 bases). Sample: PBMCs. The sequence was collected from a young woman in good health and CMV-seronegative. The CDR3 region has the DNA TGTGCCAGCAGTTTAACAGGCACTGAAGCTTTCTTT. This encodes CASSLTGTEAFF.